The 9 T cell receptor beta chains below all came from one sample that was sequenced in a study of CD4 and CD8 cells across lung adenocarcinoma regions. TCRdb redid the calling of the PCR reads with MiXCR, one entry per CDR3 protein. This sample carries around 9,700 distinct CDR3 sequences, about 55% of them seen once, and the ten largest clones take less than 20%. Sequences were obtained from CD4+ T cells from the center of a lung tumor. The receptors shown here come from a male donor with lung adenocarcinoma. The CD4 and CD8 labels of this study may be unreliable.

This clonotype is medium-sized (0.01 to 0.1%). The chain employs TRBV6-5 and TRBJ2-2, with 9 bases matching TRBD2. There are 16 residues in the CDR3. Germline V gives CDR1 MNHEY, CDR2 SVGAGI. The ends lost 4 bases at V and 6 bases at J; junction bases unmatched: 9. DNA for the CDR3: TGTGCCAGCAGTTCCTTCGCGGGGGGGCGTCCCGGGGAGCTGTTTTTT. Amino acid sequence: CASSSFAGGRPGELFF.

The count of this clonotype is one. A read error may produce the germline difference seen at one junction end. The V gene is TRBV11-3, the J gene TRBJ2-3, with D uncertain. Germline CDR1 SGHNT, CDR2 YENEEA. The CDR3 runs to 12 residues. CDR3 sequence: CASSYPKIIQYF. The CDR3 DNA follows: TGTGCCAGCAGCTACCCCAAAATCATTCAGTACTTT. The full variable domain, its missing parts supplied by reference TRBV11-3 and TRBJ2-3, is EAGVVQSPRYKIIEKKQPVAFWCNPISGHNTLYWYLQNLGQGPELLIRYENEEAVDDSQLPKDRFSAERLKGVDSTLKIQPAELGDSAVYLCASSYPKIIQYFGPGTRLTVL.

The chain's CDR3 is CASSEMGFETF. The DNA of the CDR3 is TGTGCCAGCAGTGAAATGGGATTTGAGACCTTC. The V call is TRBV6-1, the J call TRBJ1-2; D remains unclear. There are 11 residues in the CDR3. Deletions cut 2 bases from V and 14 bases from J, with 12 bases between. CDR1 is MNHNS and CDR2 is SASEGT in the germline V gene.

This clonotype was detected a few times. The chain combines TRBV27 with TRBJ2-7; the match to TRBD2 covers 8 bases. The V gene's germline CDR1 is MNHEY and CDR2 SMNVEV (reference sequence). Unmatched junction bases numbered 7, after V lost 0 bases and J lost 0 bases. This CDR3 comprises 17 residues. CDR3 loop: CASSLSSIAGTSYEQYF. CDR3 coding DNA: TGTGCCAGCAGTTTATCGAGTATAGCGGGGACCTCCTACGAGCAGTACTTC.

This rearrangement joins TRBV27 to TRBJ2-1, with D perhaps given as TRBD1 or TRBD2 (6 bases each). The J call may be incorrect, as the DNA end agrees better with TRBJ2-7. CDR1 is MNHEY, CDR2 SMNVEV, per germline (reference sequence). This CDR3 is built from 17 residues. This chain's CDR3 is CASSLLNRAGSLYEQYF. CDR3 sequence (DNA): TGTGCCAGCAGTTTATTGAACAGGGCGGGAAGCCTCTACGAGCAGTACTTC.

Points on this clonotype: Its ends do not fully match the called genes, so a read error is possible. The chain couples TRBV10-3 to TRBJ2-3; 9 bases are a match to TRBD2. CDR3 length: 18 residues. The germline V gene encodes CDR1 ENHRY and CDR2 SYGVKD. CDR3: CAISGEGAGGGGTDTQYF. As DNA, the CDR3 is TGTGCCATCAGTGGGGAGGGGGCGGGGGGGGGTGGCACAGATACCCAGTATTTC.

This clonotype was counted a single time. The genes are TRBV10-3 and TRBJ2-5; no definite D call. This CDR3 has 14 residues. CDR1 and CDR2 (germline): ENHRY, SYGVKD. The CDR3 reads CAGTGRGATETQYF. CDR3 nucleotides: TGTGCGGGCACCGGGCGCGGCGCCACAGAGACCCAGTACTTC.

This clonotype has only a few counts. The chain is built from TRBV6-4 and TRBJ2-1, with D hard to call. The germline V and J ends were trimmed by 4 bases and 6 bases, with 10 bases remaining between them. Germline V gene lookup returns CDR1 MRHNA and CDR2 SNTAGT. This CDR3 is built from 13 residues. The DNA of the CDR3 is TGTGCCAGCAGTGTCCAGAGTACCAATGAGCAGTTCTTC. This translates into CASSVQSTNEQFF.

The CDR3, as DNA: TGTGCCAGCAGCTTCGGGTTTCAGGAGCAGTTCTTC. This encodes CASSFGFQEQFF. The chain has TRBV7-2 and TRBJ2-1, with D uncertain. Germline V gives CDR1 SGHTA, CDR2 FQGNSA. The CDR3 has 12 residues. V dropped 3 bases and J dropped 10 bases, with 10 bases sitting between them.